This T cell receptor (beta chain) emerged from a study of human T cells and chemical hapten exposure. This clonotype was detected many times. Time point denoted: patch test 2, 6 weeks after DPC sensitization. The sample's treatment: therapeutic diphenylcyclopropenone sensitization with weekly scalp DPC. The V gene lost 4 bases and the J gene lost 8 bases, with 13 bases spanning the gap. Germline CDR1 reads SQVTM; CDR2 reads ANQGSEA. There are 12 residues in the CDR3. TCRdb re-called the RACE reads through MiXCR, storing one row per CDR3 protein. The sample carries just over 350,000 distinct CDR3 sequences, 6% to 7% recorded once.

The sequence came from a woman under 30 with alopecia areata. Some clones in this sample may be carry-over from other donors' samples. Sequences were derived from whole blood, sampled in connection with sensitization to the hapten diphenylcyclopropenone (DPC). The gene calls are TRBV29-1 and TRBJ2-3, with D uncertain. The CDR3 bases are TGCAGCGTTGTACCGGGCTACGGTACGCAGTATTTT. This translates into CSVVPGYGTQYF.